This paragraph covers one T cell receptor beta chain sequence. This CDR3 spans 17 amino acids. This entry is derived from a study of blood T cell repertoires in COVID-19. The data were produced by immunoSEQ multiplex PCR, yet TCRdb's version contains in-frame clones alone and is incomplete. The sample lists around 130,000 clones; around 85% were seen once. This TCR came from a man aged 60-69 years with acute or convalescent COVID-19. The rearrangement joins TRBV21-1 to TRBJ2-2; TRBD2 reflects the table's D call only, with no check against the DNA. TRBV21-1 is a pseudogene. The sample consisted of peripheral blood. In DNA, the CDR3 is TGTGCCAGCAGCAAAGGCGGAATAGCGGGAAACACCGGGGAGCTGTTTTTT. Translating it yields CASSKGGIAGNTGELFF.